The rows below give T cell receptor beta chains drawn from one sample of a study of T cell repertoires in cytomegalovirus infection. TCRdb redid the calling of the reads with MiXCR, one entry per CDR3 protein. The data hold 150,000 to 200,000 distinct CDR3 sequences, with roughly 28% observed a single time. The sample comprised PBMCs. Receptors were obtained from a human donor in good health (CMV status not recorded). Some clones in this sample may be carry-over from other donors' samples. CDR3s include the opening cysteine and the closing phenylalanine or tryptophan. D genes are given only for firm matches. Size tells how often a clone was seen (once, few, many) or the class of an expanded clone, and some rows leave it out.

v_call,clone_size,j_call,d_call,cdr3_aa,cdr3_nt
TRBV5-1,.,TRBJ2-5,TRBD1,CASRRTGASQEAQYF,TGCGCCAGCAGGCGGACAGGGGCCAGCCAAGAGGCCCAGTACTTC
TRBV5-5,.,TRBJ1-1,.,CASSLSGRYRNTEAFF,TGTGCCAGCAGCCTCTCGGGACGTTACAGGAACACTGAAGCTTTCTTT
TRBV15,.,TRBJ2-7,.,CATSPGLIPYEQYF,TGTGCCACCAGCCCGGGACTGATCCCCTACGAGCAGTACTTC
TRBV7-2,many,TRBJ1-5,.,CASSLEAVSGQPQHF,TGTGCCAGCAGCTTAGAGGCGGTGTCTGGGCAGCCCCAGCATTTT
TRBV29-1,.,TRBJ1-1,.,CSVEMAPGAEAFF,TGCAGCGTTGAAATGGCCCCTGGAGCTGAAGCTTTCTTT
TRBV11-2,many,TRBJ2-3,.,CASSLRGGLIRPDTQYF,TGTGCCAGCAGCTTACGGGGCGGCCTTATACGACCAGATACGCAGTATTTT
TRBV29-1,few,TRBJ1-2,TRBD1,CSTGTGRDGYTF,TGCAGCACAGGGACAGGAAGAGATGGCTACACCTTC
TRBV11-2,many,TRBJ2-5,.,CASSLGRQETQYF,TGTGCCAGCAGCTTAGGGAGGCAAGAGACCCAGTACTTC
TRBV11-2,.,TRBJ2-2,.,CASSYPGRGTGELFF,TGTGCCAGCAGCTACCCGGGACGGGGCACCGGGGAGCTGTTTTTT
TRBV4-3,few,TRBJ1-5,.,CASSQRSGDQPQHF,TGCGCCAGCAGCCAACGCTCAGGGGATCAGCCCCAGCATTTT
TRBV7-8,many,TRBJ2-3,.,CASSLGSVTDTQYF,TGTGCCAGCAGCTTAGGTAGCGTCACAGATACGCAGTATTTT
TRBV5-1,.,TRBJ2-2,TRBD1,CASSLQPGTDTTGELFF,TGCGCCAGCAGCTTACAGCCCGGGACAGATACGACCGGGGAGCTGTTTTTT
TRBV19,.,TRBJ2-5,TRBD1,CAISQQGEEGETQYF,TGTGCCATTAGTCAACAGGGGGAAGAGGGGGAGACCCAGTACTTC
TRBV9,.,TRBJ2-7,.,CASSAGTPSYEQYF,TGTGCCAGCAGCGCCGGGACCCCATCCTACGAGCAGTACTTC
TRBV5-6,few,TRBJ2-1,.,CASSLAWNEQFF,TGTGCCAGCAGCTTGGCCTGGAATGAGCAGTTCTTC
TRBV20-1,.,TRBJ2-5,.,CSARDQGFQSETQYF,TGCAGTGCTAGAGATCAGGGCTTTCAATCGGAGACCCAGTACTTC
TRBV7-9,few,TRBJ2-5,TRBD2,CASSFPRGGPETQYF,TGTGCCAGCAGCTTCCCTCGCGGGGGACCAGAGACCCAGTACTTC
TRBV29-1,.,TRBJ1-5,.,CSVEVGKSIGNQPQHF,TGCAGCGTTGAAGTAGGGAAGAGTATTGGCAATCAGCCCCAGCATTTT
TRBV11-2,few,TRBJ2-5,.,CASSLAGVEAETQYF,TGTGCCAGCAGCTTAGCCGGGGTTGAGGCGGAGACCCAGTACTTC
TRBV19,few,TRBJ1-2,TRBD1,CASSIATGGDYGYTF,TGTGCCAGTAGTATAGCGACAGGGGGCGACTATGGCTACACCTTC
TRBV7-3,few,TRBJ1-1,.,CASSLSGLNTEAFF,TGTGCCAGCAGCTTATCAGGATTGAACACTGAAGCTTTCTTT
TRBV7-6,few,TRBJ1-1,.,CASSLVGPGATEAFF,TGTGCCAGCAGCTTAGTGGGACCGGGGGCCACTGAAGCTTTCTTT
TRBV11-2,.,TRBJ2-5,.,CASSLGSGQNQETQYF,TGTGCCAGCAGCTTAGGGTCCGGGCAGAACCAAGAGACCCAGTACTTC
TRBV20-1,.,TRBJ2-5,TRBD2,CSASPGLAGRGEETQYF,TGCAGTGCTTCACCGGGACTAGCGGGGAGGGGAGAGGAGACCCAGTACTTC
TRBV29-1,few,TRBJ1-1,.,CSVLPVDTEAFF,TGCAGCGTGCTCCCGGTGGACACTGAAGCTTTCTTT
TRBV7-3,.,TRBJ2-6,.,CASSLRAGVSSGANVLTF,TGTGCCAGCAGCTTAAGGGCAGGGGTCTCCTCTGGGGCCAACGTCCTGACTTTC
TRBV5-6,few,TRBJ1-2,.,CASSERGTGHYGYTF,TGTGCCAGCAGCGAGAGAGGGACCGGGCACTATGGCTACACCTTC
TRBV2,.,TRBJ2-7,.,CASFIQGWEQYF,TGTGCCAGCTTCATCCAGGGATGGGAGCAGTACTTC
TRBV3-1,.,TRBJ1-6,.,CASSLTDNSPLHF,TGTGCCAGCAGCCTGACAGATAATTCACCCCTCCACTTT
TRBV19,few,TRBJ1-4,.,CASSIGRTNEKLFF,TGTGCCAGTAGTATTGGGCGAACGAATGAAAAACTGTTTTTT
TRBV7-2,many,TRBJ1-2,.,CASSLIGREGSYGYTF,TGTGCCAGCAGCTTAATTGGCAGGGAAGGTAGCTATGGCTACACCTTC
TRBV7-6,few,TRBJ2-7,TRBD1,CASSLGDSSYSYEQYF,TGTGCCAGCAGCCTCGGGGACAGCTCGTACTCCTACGAGCAGTACTTC
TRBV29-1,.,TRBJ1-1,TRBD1,CSSTGAGWNTEAFF,TGCAGCTCCACAGGGGCCGGATGGAACACTGAAGCTTTCTTT
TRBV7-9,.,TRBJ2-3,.,CASSPGSSTDTQYF,TGTGCCAGCAGCCCGGGCAGTAGCACAGATACGCAGTATTTT
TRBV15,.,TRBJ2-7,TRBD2,CATSRDEWGTSSYEQYF,TGTGCCACCAGCAGAGATGAATGGGGGACTAGCTCCTACGAGCAGTACTTC
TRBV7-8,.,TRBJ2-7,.,CASSLELVGSHPYEQYF,TGTGCCAGCAGCTTAGAGTTGGTCGGCAGCCACCCCTACGAGCAGTACTTC